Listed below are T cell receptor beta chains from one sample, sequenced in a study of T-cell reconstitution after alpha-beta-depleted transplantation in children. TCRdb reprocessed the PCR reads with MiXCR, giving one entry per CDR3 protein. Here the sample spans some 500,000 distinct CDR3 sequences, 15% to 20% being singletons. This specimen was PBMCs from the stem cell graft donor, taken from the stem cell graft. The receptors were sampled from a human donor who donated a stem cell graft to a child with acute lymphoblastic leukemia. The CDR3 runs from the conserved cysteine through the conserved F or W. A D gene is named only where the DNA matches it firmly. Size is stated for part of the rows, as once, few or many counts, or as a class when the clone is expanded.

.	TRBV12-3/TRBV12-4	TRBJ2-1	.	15	CASSPRTNPYNEQFF	TGTGCCAGCAGTCCACGGACTAATCCCTACAATGAGCAGTTCTTC
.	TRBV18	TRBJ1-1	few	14	CASSPWGVAGEAFF	TGTGCCAGCTCACCCTGGGGGGTAGCTGGTGAAGCTTTCTTT
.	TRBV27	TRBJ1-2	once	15	CASSLSPGTLYGYTF	TGTGCCAGCAGTTTATCCCCAGGGACATTGTATGGCTACACCTTC
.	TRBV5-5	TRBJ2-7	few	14	CASSLGDGRGGQYF	TGTGCCAGCAGCTTGGGGGACGGAAGAGGCGGGCAGTACTTC
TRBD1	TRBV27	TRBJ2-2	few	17	CASSLWVGTGGSGELFF	TGTGCCAGCAGTTTATGGGTAGGGACAGGGGGCTCCGGGGAGCTGTTTTTT
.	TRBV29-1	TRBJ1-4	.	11	CSARQGGELFF	TGCAGCGCCCGTCAGGGAGGAGAACTGTTTTTT
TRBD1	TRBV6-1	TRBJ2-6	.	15	CASSTQGSGANVLTF	TGTGCCAGCAGTACACAGGGGTCTGGGGCCAACGTCCTGACTTTC
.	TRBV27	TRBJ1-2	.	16	CASSPYLGDRFYGYTF	TGTGCCAGCAGTCCCTACTTAGGGGACCGATTCTATGGCTACACCTTC
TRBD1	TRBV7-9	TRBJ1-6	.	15	CASSLRDSLNSPLHF	TGTGCCAGCAGCTTAAGGGACAGCCTTAATTCACCCCTCCACTTT
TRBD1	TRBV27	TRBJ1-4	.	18	CASSPYQTGISTNEKLFF	TGTGCCAGCAGTCCTTACCAGACAGGGATTTCAACTAATGAAAAACTGTTTTTT
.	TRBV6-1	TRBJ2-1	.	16	CASGGWTTGTYNEQFF	TGTGCCAGTGGGGGGTGGACGACGGGGACCTACAATGAGCAGTTCTTC
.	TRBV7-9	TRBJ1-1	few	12	CASSPGYSEAFF	TGTGCCAGCAGCCCAGGGTATTCTGAAGCTTTCTTT
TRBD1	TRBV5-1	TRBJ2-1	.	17	CASSFYRGSSSYNEQFF	TGCGCCAGCAGCTTCTACAGGGGATCGAGCTCCTACAATGAGCAGTTCTTC
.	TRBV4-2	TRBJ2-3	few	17	CASSQEESVASTDTQYF	TGTGCCAGCAGCCAAGAAGAAAGCGTGGCAAGCACAGATACGCAGTATTTT
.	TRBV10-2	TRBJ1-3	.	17	CASSESRPGSVGNTIYF	TGCGCCAGCAGTGAGTCCCGACCGGGCTCCGTTGGAAACACCATATATTTT
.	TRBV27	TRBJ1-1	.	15	CASSLSEVTSRGAFF	TGTGCCAGCAGTTTATCGGAGGTGACGAGCCGAGGAGCTTTCTTT
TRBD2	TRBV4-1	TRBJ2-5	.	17	CASSDGLAGGRWETQYF	TGCGCCAGCAGCGACGGACTAGCGGGAGGGAGGTGGGAGACCCAGTACTTC
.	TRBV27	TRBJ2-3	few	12	CASSFIADTQYF	TGTGCCAGCAGCTTTATAGCAGATACGCAGTATTTT
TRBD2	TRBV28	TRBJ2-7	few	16	CASSLLTSGGDNEQYF	TGTGCCAGCAGTTTATTGACTAGCGGGGGGGATAACGAGCAGTACTTC
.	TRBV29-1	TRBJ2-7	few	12	CSVHGAQGEQYF	TGCAGCGTCCATGGGGCGCAGGGCGAGCAGTACTTC
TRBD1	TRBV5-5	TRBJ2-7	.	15	CASSQDRGYSYEQYF	TGTGCCAGCAGCCAGGACAGGGGCTATTCCTACGAGCAGTACTTC
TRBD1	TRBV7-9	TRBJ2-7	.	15	CASSLVAGQGREQYF	TGTGCCAGCAGCTTAGTTGCGGGACAGGGACGCGAGCAGTACTTC
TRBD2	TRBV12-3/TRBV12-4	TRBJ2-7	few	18	CASSFGGLAGGPRAEQYF	TGTGCCAGCAGTTTTGGGGGACTAGCGGGAGGGCCGCGGGCCGAGCAGTACTTC
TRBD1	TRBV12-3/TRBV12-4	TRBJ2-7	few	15	CASNLGGTGGDEQYF	TGTGCCAGCAACTTGGGTGGGACAGGTGGCGACGAGCAGTACTTC
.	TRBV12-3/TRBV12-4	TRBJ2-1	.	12	CASSFRVEEQFF	TGTGCCAGCAGTTTCAGGGTCGAGGAGCAGTTCTTC
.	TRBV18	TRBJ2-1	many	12	CASSPDYNEQFF	TGTGCCAGCTCACCTGACTACAATGAGCAGTTCTTC
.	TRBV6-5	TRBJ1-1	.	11	CASSTATEAFF	TGTGCCAGCAGTACAGCTACTGAAGCTTTCTTT
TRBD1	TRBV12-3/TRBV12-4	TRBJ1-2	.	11	CAAWTGYGYTF	TGTGCCGCATGGACAGGCTATGGCTACACCTTC